These 30 T cell receptor beta chains were sequenced from one sample in a study of T cells in Graves' hyperthyroidism and ophthalmopathy. Amplified regions were TCR beta CDR3 sequences from RNA transcripts. TCR CDR3 regions were first amplified by RT-PCR with HTBI primers. TCRdb re-derived calls from the multiplex PCR reads in MiXCR, one entry per CDR3 protein. The sample comprises roughly 300,000 distinct CDR3 sequences, 14% of which are singletons, and 20% to 25% rests with the top ten. Sequenced sample: blood. Source of these receptors: a woman under 40 with Graves' hyperthyroidism.

This clonotype was detected only a few times. The junction and the germline gene differ at one end; a read error may be behind it. The rearrangement uses TRBV20-1 and TRBJ2-1, with D perhaps matching TRBD1 or TRBD2 (6 bases each). Germline V gene sequence: CDR1 DFQATT, CDR2 SNEGSKA (reference sequence). CDR3 length: 16 residues. CDR3 residues: CSARGPAGGSCNEQFF. In DNA, the CDR3 is TGCAGTGCTAGAGGGCCCGCCGGGGGCTCCTGCAATGAGCAGTTCTTC.

This clonotype was detected ten times or more. The V call is TRBV29-1, the J call TRBJ2-7, with a tentative D call TRBD2 (6 bases). V lost 3 bases to trimming and J lost 4 bases, with 13 bases between them. Looked up from germline, CDR1 is SQVTM and CDR2 is ANQGSEA. The CDR3 extends over 13 amino acids. Here the CDR3 reads CSVDAGKMYEQYF. The CDR3 bases are TGCAGCGTTGATGCGGGAAAGATGTACGAGCAGTACTTC.

This clonotype was seen a few times. The V gene is TRBV29-1, the J gene TRBJ1-5; TRBD1 is a possible D gene (5 bases). Trimming left V 3 bases short and J 8 bases short, with 11 bases between. The germline CDR1 and CDR2 sequences are SQVTM and ANQGSEA. CDR3 length: 12 amino acids. The CDR3, as DNA: TGCAGCGTTGAGCTCCCGGGGGAGCCCCAGCATTTT. This encodes CSVELPGEPQHF.

This clonotype has at least ten counts. V usage is TRBV6-2 or TRBV6-3 and J usage is TRBJ2-3; 9 bases fit TRBD2. This CDR3 is 15 amino acids long. Trimming cost V 7 bases and J 3 bases; bases outside gene matches: 8. Looked up from germline, CDR1 is MNHEY and CDR2 is SVGEGT. The DNA for the CDR3 is TGTGCCAGCATCGAAGTTGCGGGAGGGACAGATACGCAGTATTTT. This translates into CASIEVAGGTDTQYF.

The CDR3 loop reads CASSLGTHSNQPQHF. CDR3 sequence (DNA): TGTGCCAGCAGCTTGGGGACACACAGCAATCAGCCCCAGCATTTT. The J gene is TRBJ1-5, the V gene TRBV5-6; possible D gene TRBD1, 5 bases. This CDR3 is built from 15 residues. The germline CDR1 and CDR2 sequences are SGHDT and YYEEEE. Between the trimmed V and J ends, which lost 0 bases and 1 base, there was a span of 8 bases.

J is TRBJ2-7 and V is TRBV6-1; 11 positions match TRBD2. CDR3 length: 14 residues. Germline loops: CDR1 MNHNS, CDR2 SASEGT. Germline trimming cut 7 bases from V and 4 bases from J; bases unmatched to any gene: 6. CDR3 nucleotide sequence: TGTGCCAGCACAGTAGCGGGAGGGGGATACGAGCAGTACTTC. Amino acid sequence: CASTVAGGGYEQYF.

This clonotype has a count of ten or more. The J gene is TRBJ1-2, the V gene TRBV12-3 or TRBV12-4; the match to TRBD1 covers 9 bases. The CDR3 consists of 15 residues. Germline trimming cut 6 bases from V and 3 bases from J; bases unmatched to any gene: 8. The CDR3 is CASRGTGGAYYGYTF. The CDR3 DNA is TGTGCCAGCAGAGGAACAGGGGGCGCCTACTATGGCTACACCTTC.

This sequence joins TRBV5-1 and TRBJ1-4; D is possibly TRBD1 (5 bases). The CDR3 is 15 amino acids. V was trimmed by 1 base and J by 7 bases, leaving 14 bases between them. CDR1 and CDR2 (germline): SGHRS, YFSETQ. CDR3 sequence: CASSLPGGPSEKLFF. The CDR3 nucleotides read TGCGCCAGCAGCTTGCCGGGGGGTCCCAGTGAAAAACTGTTTTTT.

This clonotype came up a few times. This chain links TRBV7-9 with TRBJ2-1, with D possibly matching TRBD2 (5 bases). Trimming cost V 1 base and J 3 bases, with 10 bases left between them. Germline CDR1 is SEHNR and CDR2 is FQNEAQ (reference sequence). CDR3 length: 15 amino acids. The CDR3 reads CASSLGGLNYNEQFF. The CDR3 region has the DNA TGTGCCAGCAGCTTAGGAGGGTTAAACTACAATGAGCAGTTCTTC.

There are many counts of this clonotype. J is TRBJ2-7 and V is TRBV6-1; 9 nucleotides agree with TRBD2. The V and J ends lost 5 bases and 1 base, in that order; junction bases with no gene match: 6. CDR3 length: 15 amino acids. Germline CDR1 MNHNS, CDR2 SASEGT. The CDR3 loop reads CASSLQTSGSYEQYF. DNA of the CDR3: TGTGCCAGCAGTTTACAGACTAGCGGATCCTACGAGCAGTACTTC.

This clonotype was counted many times. The rearrangement links TRBV11-2 to TRBJ1-5; D gene unclear. Between the trimmed V and J ends, which lost 5 bases and 6 bases, there was a span of 11 bases. The germline V gene encodes CDR1 SGHAT and CDR2 FQNNGV. The CDR3 is made up of 13 amino acids. The CDR3 sequence is CASSREDGQPQHF. The CDR3 coding sequence is TGTGCCAGCAGCCGGGAGGACGGTCAGCCCCAGCATTTT.

This clonotype occurred many times. This sequence joins TRBV5-1 and TRBJ2-3; 8 bases agree with TRBD2. The CDR3 loop spans 14 amino acids. The ends lost 2 bases at V and 10 bases at J; junction bases unmatched: 9. Per the germline V gene, CDR1 is SGHRS and CDR2 is YFSETQ. Here the CDR3 reads CASSFEAGAGAQYF. The DNA of the CDR3 is TGCGCCAGCAGCTTCGAGGCGGGAGCGGGAGCGCAGTATTTT. Full variable domain (rest looked up from reference TRBV5-1 and TRBJ2-3): KAGVTQTPRYLIKTRGQQVTLSCSPISGHRSVSWYQQTPGQGLQFLFEYFSETQRNKGNFPGRFSGRQFSNSRSEMNVSTLELGDSALYLCASSFEAGAGAQYFGPGTRLTVL.

This clonotype appeared many times. J is TRBJ2-7 and V is TRBV20-1; 14 bases align to TRBD2. Unmatched junction bases numbered 6, after V lost 3 bases and J lost 2 bases. Germline V lookup: CDR1 DFQATT, CDR2 SNEGSKA (reference sequence). The CDR3 consists of 16 residues. The CDR3 DNA sequence: TGCAGTGCTAGCACTCCGGGACTAGCGGGAGCCTACGAGCAGTACTTC. It specifies CSASTPGLAGAYEQYF.

This clonotype has ten or more counts. The rearrangement links TRBV20-1 to TRBJ2-7; TRBD2 aligns across 9 bases. This CDR3 contains 11 residues. Germline V gene sequence: CDR1 DFQATT, CDR2 SNEGSKA (reference sequence). Germline trimming cut 5 bases from V and 7 bases from J; bases unmatched to any gene: 3. The CDR3 DNA reads TGCAGTGCTGCGCTAGCGGGGGAGCAGTACTTC. As protein: CSAALAGEQYF.

This clonotype was observed many times. The chain couples TRBV7-2 to TRBJ1-2; possible D gene TRBD1, 6 bases. CDR1 and CDR2 from the germline V gene are SGHTA and FQGNSA. The CDR3 loop spans 17 amino acids. V lost 5 bases, J lost 2 bases, and 21 bases lay in between. The CDR3 reads CASSRDRPLMGNYGYTF. In DNA, the CDR3 is TGTGCCAGCAGCCGAGACAGGCCCCTTATGGGAAACTATGGCTACACCTTC.

This clonotype came up many times. The chain has TRBV5-1 and TRBJ2-7, with 9 nucleotides matching TRBD1. This CDR3 has 15 amino acids. V dropped 3 bases and J dropped 7; count of bases not matched to a gene: 11. Germline V lookup: CDR1 SGHRS, CDR2 YFSETQ. CDR3: CASSSRQPGQGEQYF. The CDR3 coding sequence is TGCGCCAGCAGCTCGCGACAACCGGGACAGGGTGAGCAGTACTTC.

This clonotype was seen just once. The chain has TRBV7-9 and TRBJ1-1, with a tentative D call TRBD1 (5 bases). The V gene's germline CDR1 is SEHNR and CDR2 FQNEAQ (reference sequence). Deletions cut 2 bases from V and 4 bases from J, with 14 bases between. This CDR3 comprises 15 residues. The CDR3 DNA reads TGTGCCAGCAGCTTAAGAGGCGGGGGGGGCACTGAAGCTTTCTTT. Protein product: CASSLRGGGGTEAFF.

This chain joins TRBV12-3 or TRBV12-4 and TRBJ2-7; 7 nucleotides match TRBD2. V lost 5 bases and J lost 3; bases outside the gene matches: 13. CDR3 length: 16 amino acids. CDR3 sequence (DNA): TGTGCCAGCAGTCCCCACCGGGGGGAGGCGGACTACGAGCAGTACTTC. It yields the protein CASSPHRGEADYEQYF.

This clonotype was seen repeatedly, ten times or more. This chain connects TRBV7-2 to TRBJ2-1; 13 bases align to TRBD2. The length of the CDR3 is 18 residues. V lost 4 bases to trimming and J lost 7 bases; unmatched junction nucleotides: 13. Germline CDR1 reads SGHTA; CDR2 reads FQGNSA. CDR3 nucleotide sequence: TGTGCCAGCAGCTACGGACTAGCGGGAGCCCATGCCCGGAATGAGCAGTTCTTC. It translates to CASSYGLAGAHARNEQFF.

The rearrangement uses TRBV4-3 and TRBJ2-2; weak D call: TRBD2 (6 bases). The length of the CDR3 is 17 residues. Germline CDR1 LGHNA, CDR2 YSLEER. Trimming left V 0 bases short and J 5 bases short, with 16 bases between. CDR3 in DNA: TGCGCCAGCAGCCAAGATCGTTTCTGGAGCGGGACCGGGGAGCTGTTTTTT. Translating it yields CASSQDRFWSGTGELFF.

In this sample, this clonotype turned up a few times. The J gene is TRBJ2-1, the V gene TRBV7-9; D uncertain. Trimming stripped 3 bases from V and 6 bases from J, with 15 bases between. Germline CDR1 SEHNR, CDR2 FQNEAQ (reference sequence). CDR3 length: 15 residues. For the CDR3, the DNA is TGTGCCAGCAGCTTCCCAGGTTTGCGTGGCAATGAGCAGTTCTTC. Protein product: CASSFPGLRGNEQFF.

The chain has TRBV6-9 and TRBJ1-4; TRBD1 aligns across 7 bases. The V and J ends lost 3 bases and 5 bases, in that order; junction bases with no gene match: 12. This CDR3 is 17 amino acids long. Germline-derived CDR1 and CDR2 are MNHGY and SVAAGI. As DNA, the CDR3 is TGTGCCAGCAGTTACCTGGGTCCGGGACAGAAAAATGAAAAACTGTTTTTT. This codes for CASSYLGPGQKNEKLFF.

This clonotype showed up just a few times. This chain joins TRBV28 and TRBJ1-4; a weak D match, TRBD1 (5 bases). This CDR3 has 15 amino acids. Germline V lookup: CDR1 MDHEN, CDR2 SYDVKM. The V and J ends lost 1 base and 5 bases respectively, with 11 bases between them. The DNA for the CDR3 is TGTGCCAGCAGTTTATTTGGGAGGGGAAATGAAAAACTGTTTTTT. Amino acid sequence: CASSLFGRGNEKLFF.

This clonotype was detected many times. The chain employs TRBV9 and TRBJ1-6, with a tentative D call TRBD1 (6 bases). With 0 bases removed from V and 11 bases from J, the gap between germline ends came to 12 bases. This CDR3 has 14 amino acids. Looked up from germline, CDR1 is SGDLS and CDR2 is YYNGEE. CDR3 bases: TGTGCCAGCAGCGTAGGTCAGGGGCGGGCACCCCTCCACTTT. As protein: CASSVGQGRAPLHF.

In this sample, this clonotype turned up a few times. V is TRBV5-6 and J is TRBJ2-3; D is possibly TRBD1 or TRBD2 (5 bases each). The CDR3 contains 17 residues. V was clipped by 1 base and J by 4 bases, with 19 bases between them. The germline V gene has CDR1 SGHDT and CDR2 YYEEEE. The CDR3 sequence: CASSLFLRDRGADTQYF. As DNA, the CDR3 is TGTGCCAGCAGCTTGTTTCTCCGGGATCGGGGCGCAGATACGCAGTATTTT.

The chain carries TRBV7-2 and TRBJ1-5; no definite D call. V was clipped by 2 bases and J by 8 bases, with 13 bases between them. The CDR3 is 14 residues long. From germline, CDR1 is SGHTA and CDR2 FQGNSA. The CDR3 spells CASSLFLHGEPQHF. DNA for the CDR3: TGTGCCAGCAGCTTATTCCTCCATGGAGAGCCCCAGCATTTT.

This clonotype came up many times. The V call is TRBV19, the J call TRBJ2-1; possibly TRBD1 for D (6 bases). The V and J ends lost 5 bases and 1 base respectively, with 15 bases between them. CDR1 LNHDA and CDR2 SQIVND come from the germline V gene (reference sequence). CDR3 size: 16 residues. Here the CDR3 reads CASSPTGTPSYNEQFF. Written as DNA, the CDR3 is TGTGCCAGTAGTCCAACCGGGACACCTTCCTACAATGAGCAGTTCTTC.

This clonotype was observed at least ten times. The gene calls are TRBV29-1 and TRBJ2-1; 7 bases agree with TRBD2. This CDR3 contains 16 residues. The V segment lost 1 base and the J segment 2 bases; nucleotides outside the gene matches: 8. Germline loops: CDR1 SQVTM, CDR2 ANQGSEA. DNA of the CDR3: TGCAGCGTTGAAGGCGTAGCGGGCAGGCCCTACAATGAGCAGTTCTTC. Amino acid sequence: CSVEGVAGRPYNEQFF.

This clonotype has more than one count but fewer than ten. Being one base from a much bigger clone, this may be a read error. V usage is TRBV7-2 and J usage is TRBJ2-7; 9 bases are shared with TRBD1. V lost 7 bases and J lost 2; bases outside the gene matches: 9. CDR1 and CDR2 (germline): SGHTA, FQGNSA. The CDR3 is 15 amino acids. The CDR3 region has the DNA TGTGCCAGCAACCCAGGGACAGGGCAGCCCTACGAGCAGTACTTC. This codes for CASNPGTGQPYEQYF. Using reference TRBV7-2 and TRBJ2-7 for the parts outside the CDR3, the full variable domain is GAGVSQSPSNKVTEKGKDVELRCDPISGHTALYWYRQSLGQGLEFLIYFQGNSAPDKSGLPSDRFSAERTGGSVSTLTIQRTQQEDSAVYLCASNPGTGQPYEQYFGPGTRLTVT.

This clonotype was counted a few times. V gene TRBV6-6 combines with J gene TRBJ2-7, with D perhaps matching TRBD1 (5 bases). V lost 2 bases and J 3 bases, leaving 11 bases between the germline ends. CDR1 and CDR2 (germline): MNHNY, SVGAGI (reference sequence). The CDR3 has 14 amino acids. The chain's CDR3 is CASSYGQGLYEQYF. CDR3 in DNA: TGTGCCAGCAGTTACGGGCAGGGCCTCTACGAGCAGTACTTC.